Included here is one T cell receptor beta chain sequence, with context. Antigen: not known. CDR1 is SGHRS, CDR2 YFSETQ, per germline. Trimming cost V 4 bases and J 5 bases; bases outside gene matches: 4. The CDR3 loop spans 15 amino acids. Researchers ran the PCR with 60 Vbeta and 13 Jbeta primers. The protocol was immunoSEQ multiplex PCR, while the TCRdb copy is restricted to in-frame clones and leaves out a portion. Of 230,000 or so clones in the sample, 85% to 95% were seen once. Donors had nominal health at sampling but likely had unrecorded immune exposures. This specimen comes from a study of cytomegalovirus exposure and HLA in healthy donors. Across the study: Genotyping showed 75% to 90% of some 400 donors falling in the Caucasian-associated ancestry cluster.

Points from the study as a whole: It was reportedly the case that the classifier diagnosed cytomegalovirus status with high specificity and sensitivity. Researchers reported in a later analysis that a missense DCLRE1C variant was tied to TCR beta V- and J-gene trimming.

This chain connects TRBV5-1 to TRBJ2-5; 14 nucleotides align to TRBD2. Sequenced input: PBMCs. The receptor was derived from a girl between 2 and 10 years old in good health and CMV-seronegative. The CDR3 spells CASSRWTSGGETQYF. CDR3 in DNA: TGCGCCAGCAGCCGTTGGACTAGCGGGGGGGAGACCCAGTACTTC.